This TCR beta chain stems from a study of blood T cell repertoires in COVID-19. Background on the study: From the United States, Italy and Spain came samples of acute and convalescent COVID-19. The cDNA or gDNA used as material had been derived from T cells, B-cell-depleted T cells, or PBMCs.

In the source study's methods: The assay estimated nucleated cells by amplifying reference gene primers. Produced via immunoSEQ multiplex PCR; TCRdb's table is partial and in-frame only. That table is the source of V, J and clone size, and D and trimming were worked out from the DNA. This sample carries about 75,000 clones, about 79% of them seen once, and the ten largest clones take more than 20%. The sequencing input was peripheral blood. This TCR was sampled from a woman between 45 and 60 years old with acute or convalescent COVID-19.

The CDR3 loop is CASRRDQGYYEQYF. In DNA, the CDR3 is TGTGCCAGCAGAAGGGACCAGGGGTACTACGAGCAGTACTTC. The J gene is TRBJ2-7, the V gene TRBV2; weak D call: TRBD1 (6 bases). From germline, CDR1 is SNHLY and CDR2 FYNNEI. The CDR3 has 14 amino acids. The V end was cut by 6 bases, the J end by 3 bases, with 15 bases between.